This T cell receptor beta chain was obtained from a study of blood T cell repertoires in COVID-19. Study details: COVID-19 samples, acute and convalescent, were from the United States, Italy and Spain. Nucleic acid was either cDNA or gDNA, and it came from T cells, B-cell-depleted T cells, or PBMCs.

Only in-frame clones appear in the TCRdb table, and some are missing; sequencing was by immunoSEQ multiplex PCR. The sample lists 130,000 or so clones, roughly 78% occurring once. CDR1 is SGHRS, CDR2 YFSETQ, per germline. This CDR3 comprises 16 residues. V was clipped by 0 bases and J by 4 bases, with 15 bases between them. Specimen: peripheral blood. The genes are TRBV5-1 and TRBJ2-3; possibly TRBD2 for D (6 bases). This TCR came from a man aged 55 to 70 with active or convalescent COVID-19. Written as DNA, the CDR3 is TGCGCCAGCAGCTTGGGACTAGAAGTGAGAGCAGATACGCAGTATTTT. Protein product: CASSLGLEVRADTQYF.